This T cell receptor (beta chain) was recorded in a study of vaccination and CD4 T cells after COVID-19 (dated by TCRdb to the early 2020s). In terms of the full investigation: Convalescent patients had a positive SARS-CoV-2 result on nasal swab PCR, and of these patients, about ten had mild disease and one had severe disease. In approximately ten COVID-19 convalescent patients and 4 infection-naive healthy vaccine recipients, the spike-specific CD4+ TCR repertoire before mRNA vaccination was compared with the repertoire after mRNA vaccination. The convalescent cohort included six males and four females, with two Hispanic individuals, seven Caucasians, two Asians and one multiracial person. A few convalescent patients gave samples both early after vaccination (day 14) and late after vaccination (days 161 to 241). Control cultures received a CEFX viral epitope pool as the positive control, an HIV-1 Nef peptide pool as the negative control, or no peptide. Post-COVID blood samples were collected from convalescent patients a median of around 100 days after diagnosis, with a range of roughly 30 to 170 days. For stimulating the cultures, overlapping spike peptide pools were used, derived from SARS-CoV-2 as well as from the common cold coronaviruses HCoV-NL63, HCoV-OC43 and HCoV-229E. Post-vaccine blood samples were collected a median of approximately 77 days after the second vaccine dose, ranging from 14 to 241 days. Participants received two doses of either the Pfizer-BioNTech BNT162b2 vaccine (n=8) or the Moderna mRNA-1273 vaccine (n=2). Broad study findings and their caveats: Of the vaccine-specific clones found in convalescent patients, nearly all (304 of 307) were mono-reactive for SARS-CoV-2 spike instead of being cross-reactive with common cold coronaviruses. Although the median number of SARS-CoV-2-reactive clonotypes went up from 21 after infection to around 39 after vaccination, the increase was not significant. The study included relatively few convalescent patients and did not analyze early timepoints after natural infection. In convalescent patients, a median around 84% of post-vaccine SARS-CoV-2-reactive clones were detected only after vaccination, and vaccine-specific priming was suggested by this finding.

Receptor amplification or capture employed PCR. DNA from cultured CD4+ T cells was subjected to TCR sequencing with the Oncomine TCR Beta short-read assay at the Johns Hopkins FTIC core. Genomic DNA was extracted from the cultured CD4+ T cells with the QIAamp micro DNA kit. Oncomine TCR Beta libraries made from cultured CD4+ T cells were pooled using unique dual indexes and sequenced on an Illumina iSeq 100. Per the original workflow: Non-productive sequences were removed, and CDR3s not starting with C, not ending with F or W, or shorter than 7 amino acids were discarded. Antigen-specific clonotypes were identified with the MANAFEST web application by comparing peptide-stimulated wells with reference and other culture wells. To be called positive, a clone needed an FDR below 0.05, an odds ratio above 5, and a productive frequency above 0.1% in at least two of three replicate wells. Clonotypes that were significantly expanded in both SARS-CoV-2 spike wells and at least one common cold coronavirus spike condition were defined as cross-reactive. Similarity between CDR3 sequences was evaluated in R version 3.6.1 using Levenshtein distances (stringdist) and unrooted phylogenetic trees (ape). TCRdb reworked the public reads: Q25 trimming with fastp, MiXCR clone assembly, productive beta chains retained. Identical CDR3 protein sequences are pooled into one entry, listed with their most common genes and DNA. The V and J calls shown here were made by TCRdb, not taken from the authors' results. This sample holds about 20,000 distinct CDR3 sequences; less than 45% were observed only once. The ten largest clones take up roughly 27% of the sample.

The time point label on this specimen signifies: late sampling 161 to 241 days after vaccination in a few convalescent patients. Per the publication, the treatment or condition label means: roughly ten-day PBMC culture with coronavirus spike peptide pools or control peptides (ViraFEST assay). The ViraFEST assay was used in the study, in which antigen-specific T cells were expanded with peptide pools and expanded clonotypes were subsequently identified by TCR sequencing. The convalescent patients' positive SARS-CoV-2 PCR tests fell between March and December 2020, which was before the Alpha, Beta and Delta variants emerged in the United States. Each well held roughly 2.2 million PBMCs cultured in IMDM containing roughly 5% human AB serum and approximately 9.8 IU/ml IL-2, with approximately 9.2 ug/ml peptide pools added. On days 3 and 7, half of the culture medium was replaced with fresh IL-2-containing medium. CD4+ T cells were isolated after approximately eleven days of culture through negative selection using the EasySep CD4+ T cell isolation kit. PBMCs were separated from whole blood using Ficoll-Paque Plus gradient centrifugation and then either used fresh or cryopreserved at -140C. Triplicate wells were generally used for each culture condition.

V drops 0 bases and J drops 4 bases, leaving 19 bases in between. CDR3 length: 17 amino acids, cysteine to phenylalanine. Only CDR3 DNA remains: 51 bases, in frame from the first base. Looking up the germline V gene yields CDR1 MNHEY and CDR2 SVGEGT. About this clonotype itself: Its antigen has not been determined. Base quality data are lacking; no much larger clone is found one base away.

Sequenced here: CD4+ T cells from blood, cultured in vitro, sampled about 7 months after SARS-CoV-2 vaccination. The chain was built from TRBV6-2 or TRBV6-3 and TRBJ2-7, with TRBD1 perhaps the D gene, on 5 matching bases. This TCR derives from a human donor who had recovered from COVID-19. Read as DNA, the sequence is TGTGCCAGCAGTTACTCAGGGGCCGCCCGAGCCGTTTACGAGCAGTACTTC. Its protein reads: CASSYSGAARAVYEQYF.